This TCR beta chain was sequenced during a study of shared clonotypes between healthy human individuals. Study details: CD4 naive cells filled three plates per donor, CD4 memory three, CD8 naive two and CD8 memory one. Study-level findings and limits: Among the subsets, naive ones generally showed larger estimated richness than memory ones.

In the case of this clone: Its target is unknown.

Some clones are missing from TCRdb's copy, which holds only in-frame ones; the method was immunoSEQ multiplex PCR. The sample carries 2 million to 2.5 million clones, about 95% recorded once. Trimming took off 0 bases at V and 4 bases at J, with 15 bases between the two ends. Germline V gene data show CDR1 as KGHSH and CDR2 as LQKENI. The CDR3 spans 17 residues. From CD4+ cells came CD45RA+ naive and CD45RA-negative memory subsets. The rearrangement joins TRBV18 to TRBJ2-2; TRBD1 is a possible D gene (5 bases). Sequencing was done on a sample of naive CD4+ T cells sorted from blood. The subset is: CD45RA+ positively selected. The sequence was collected from a man between 18 and 29 years old in good health. The CDR3: CASSPPGMQGVTGELFF. The CDR3 region has the DNA TGTGCCAGCTCACCACCGGGTATGCAGGGTGTCACCGGGGAGCTGTTTTTT. The full variable domain, its missing parts supplied by reference TRBV18 and TRBJ2-2, is NAGVMQNPRHLVRRRGQEARLRCSPMKGHSHVYWYRQLPEEGLKFMVYLQKENIIDESGMPKERFSAEFPKEGPSILRIQQVVRGDSAAYFCASSPPGMQGVTGELFFGEGSRLTVL.